These 3 T cell receptor beta chains were all obtained from the same sample, sequenced in a study of PD-1 blockade in classical Hodgkin lymphoma. Every patient had relapsed following autologous stem cell transplantation, and cohorts differed in brentuximab vedotin exposure. The repertoire was sequenced with immunoSEQ multiplex PCR; TCRdb's copy has only in-frame clones and lacks some. The table includes roughly 60,000 clones, around nine tenths detected once. Sequenced here: peripheral blood mononuclear cells (PBMCs), sampled before the second cycle of nivolumab. The receptors shown here come from a human donor with classical Hodgkin lymphoma.

This clone was seen once. This chain joins TRBV15 and TRBJ2-1; TRBD1 might be the D (6 bases). The germline V and J ends were trimmed by 0 bases and 9 bases, with 15 bases remaining between them. The germline CDR1 and CDR2 sequences are LNHNV and YYDKDF (reference sequence). This CDR3 contains 15 residues. CDR3 amino acids: CATSRDLGAGREQFF. The CDR3 DNA follows: TGTGCCACCAGCAGAGACTTGGGGGCCGGCCGTGAGCAGTTCTTC.

V is TRBV5-4 and J is TRBJ2-7, with D tentatively TRBD1 or TRBD2 (5 bases each). CDR3 length: 13 residues. Germline CDR1 SGHNT, CDR2 YYREEE (reference sequence). V gave up 1 base and J gave up 6 bases, with 11 bases separating them. CDR3 sequence: CASSLTAGTEQYF. The CDR3, as DNA: TGTGCCAGCAGCTTGACGGCTGGGACCGAGCAGTACTTC.

As DNA, the CDR3 is TGTGCCAGCACACATACAGGGAACGGGGAGCTGTTTTTT. Translating it yields CASTHTGNGELFF. The V call is TRBV25-1, the J call TRBJ2-2; a weak D match, TRBD1 (6 bases). V dropped 7 bases and J dropped 7 bases, with 13 bases sitting between them. The CDR3 extends over 13 amino acids. Per germline, CDR1 MGHDK and CDR2 SYGVNS. The whole variable domain, filled in from reference TRBV25-1 and TRBJ2-2, reads EADIYQTPRYLVIGTGKKITLECSQTMGHDKMYWYQQDPGMELHLIHYSYGVNSTEKGDLSSESTVSRIRTEHFPLTLESARPSHTSQYLCASTHTGNGELFFGEGSRLTVL.